This T cell receptor beta chain came from a study of CD8 T cells in ankylosing spondylitis. Scientists made TCR beta libraries using quantitative 5'-RACE with molecular barcodes. A single record per CDR3 protein comes from TCRdb applying MiXCR to the 5' RACE reads. This repertoire shows hundreds of thousands of distinct CDR3 sequences, roughly an eighth found once; its top ten account for about 6.8%. The CDR3 is made up of 15 amino acids. Germline-derived CDR1 and CDR2 are KGHDR and SFDVKD. With V trimmed by 4 bases and J by 5 bases, 3 bases remained unmatched. On this clonotype itself: Its antigen is still unknown.

General study findings and limits: In reactive arthritis synovial fluid and blood, some motif variants had been reported before. According to the report, clones linked to the disease were significantly enriched in matched synovial fluid samples taken from ankylosing spondylitis patients. For ankylosing spondylitis blood, a TCR beta motif of about eight highly homologous variants appeared characteristic.

Sequenced: blood, either unsorted or a sorted T cell fraction (not recorded which). The V and J genes are TRBV24-1 and TRBJ2-2; 10 bases align to TRBD2. The clonotype was recovered from a male donor with ankylosing spondylitis. CDR3 loop: CATSDFSGRTGELFF. The CDR3 region has the DNA TGTGCCACCAGTGACTTTAGCGGGAGGACCGGGGAGCTGTTTTTT.